The 2 T cell receptor beta chains in this list originate from one sample, sequenced in a study of blood T cells in healthy people across ages. A J-beta primer mix and a sample-barcoded 5' primer were used in a second PCR of about 6 to 12 cycles. TCRdb called the 5' RACE reads again in MiXCR, with one record for every CDR3 protein. The sample has 1.5 million to 2 million distinct CDR3 sequences; around 50% are singletons. Sequencing used blood. Receptors originate from a woman aged 35 to 49 in good health.

CDR3 loop: CASGAPDRLNQPQHF. The CDR3 nucleotides read TGTGCCAGCGGAGCTCCGGACCGACTCAATCAGCCCCAGCATTTT. V is TRBV28 and J is TRBJ1-5, with D hard to call. The ends were cut back, 8 bases at V and 3 bases at J, with 17 bases in the middle. The germline CDR1 and CDR2 sequences are MDHEN and SYDVKM. This CDR3 is 15 amino acids long.

The chain uses TRBV20-1 and TRBJ2-3; D may correspond to TRBD1 or TRBD2 (5 bases each). CDR1 and CDR2 from the germline V gene are DFQATT and SNEGSKA (reference sequence). Trimming shortened V by 5 bases and J by 3 bases, and 12 bases separated the two germline ends. The CDR3 runs to 13 residues. The CDR3 protein is CSAGRRGTDTQYF. DNA for the CDR3: TGCAGTGCTGGGAGAAGGGGTACAGATACGCAGTATTTT.